A single sample is the source of the 12 T cell receptor beta chains below, sequenced in a study of prognosis after radiotherapy for stage I lung cancer (dated by TCRdb to the early 2020s). Data came from an Illumina HiSeq 3000. Two rounds of multiplex PCR were used to amplify the TCR beta CDR3 region from genomic DNA. In the first round of PCR, primers specific to each TRBV and TRBJ gene were used, and the primer sequences are filed in Chinese patent CN105087789A. TCRdb reran the public reads through fastp at Q25 and MiXCR, keeping productive beta chains. Each record represents a unique CDR3 protein, reported with the most common genes and DNA among its rows. For this sample there are 15,000 or so distinct CDR3 sequences; about 47% appear just once. The ten top clones hold 40% of the sample. Here the sequenced sample was PBMCs, taken before or after stereotactic body radiation therapy (not recorded which). The receptor set was obtained from a donor aged 50 or older with non-small cell lung cancer.

This clonotype was recorded at least ten times. The CDR3 reads CASSVRDSYEQYF. CDR3 DNA sequence: TGTGCCAGTAGTGTCCGGGACTCCTACGAGCAGTACTTC. This chain joins TRBV19 and TRBJ2-7, with D possibly matching TRBD2 (5 bases). This CDR3 contains 13 residues. Germline V gene lookup returns CDR1 LNHDA and CDR2 SQIVND (reference sequence). With 5 bases removed from V and 0 bases from J, the gap between germline ends came to 8 bases.

This clonotype was seen at least ten times. This chain links TRBV6-5 with TRBJ2-7; tentatively, D is TRBD2 (6 bases). V gave up 4 bases and J gave up 5 bases, with 21 bases separating them. This CDR3 has 16 residues. Germline V lookup: CDR1 MNHEY, CDR2 SVGAGI. CDR3 DNA sequence: TGTGCCAGCAGTTCCCCACGGAGCGGGCTGGGTCACGAGCAGTACTTC. It is translated as CASSSPRSGLGHEQYF.

V usage is TRBV20-1 and J usage is TRBJ1-2; D perhaps matches TRBD1 (6 bases). Trimming took 5 bases from V and 5 from J, leaving 21 bases between them. Germline V gene data show CDR1 as DFQATT and CDR2 as SNEGSKA (reference sequence). This CDR3 spans 15 amino acids. CDR3 region: CSADPRGGQEYGYTF. The DNA of the CDR3 is TGCAGTGCTGATCCCCGGGGGGGGCAGGAGTATGGCTACACCTTC.

This clonotype came up many times. The chain joins TRBV19 to TRBJ2-3; D not resolved. This CDR3 contains 13 residues. V dropped 3 bases and J dropped 1 base, with 5 bases sitting between them. CDR1 is LNHDA, CDR2 SQIVND, per germline (reference sequence). As DNA, the CDR3 is TGTGCCAGTAGTATGGCGGGCACAGATACGCAGTATTTT. Its translation: CASSMAGTDTQYF.

The rearrangement joins TRBV28 to TRBJ2-7, with D perhaps matching TRBD1 or TRBD2 (6 bases each). In germline, CDR1 is MDHEN, CDR2 SYDVKM. CDR3 size: 15 residues. Trimming stripped 6 bases from V and 3 bases from J, with 18 bases between. In nucleotides, the CDR3 is TGTGCCAGCAGCCCTATAGCCGGGGGCCTCTACGAGCAGTACTTC. This encodes CASSPIAGGLYEQYF.

This clonotype was recorded many times. The CDR3 nucleotides are TGTGCCAGCACCGGGAGTATAACGGGCTACACCTTC. Protein sequence: CASTGSITGYTF. The chain has TRBV6-1 and TRBJ1-2; the D is unclear. The V gene's germline CDR1 is MNHNS and CDR2 SASEGT. Between the trimmed V and J ends, which lost 7 bases and 8 bases, there was a span of 14 bases. The CDR3 has 12 residues.

For this clonotype: The junction shows a germline mismatch at one end, possibly a read error. The chain joins TRBV28 to TRBJ2-7; 11 bases fit TRBD1. Germline CDR1 reads MDHEN; CDR2 reads SYDVKM. The CDR3 has 17 residues. The CDR3 loop reads CARSPASRDRGAYEQYF. The CDR3 region has the DNA TGTGCCCGCAGTCCAGCTTCCCGGGACAGGGGGGCCTACGAGCAGTACTTC. The whole variable domain, remainder taken from reference TRBV28 and TRBJ2-7, is DVKVTQSSRYLVKRTGEKVFLECVQDMDHENMFWYRQDPGLGLRLIYFSYDVKMKEKGDIPEGYSVSREKKERFSLILESASTNQTSMYLCARSPASRDRGAYEQYFGPGTRLTVT.

This clonotype was seen more than once but under ten times. V is TRBV7-9 and J is TRBJ1-4; D not resolved. From germline, CDR1 is SEHNR and CDR2 FQNEAQ (reference sequence). The V and J ends lost 5 bases and 5 bases respectively, with 12 bases between them. The CDR3 runs to 14 residues. CDR3 amino acids: CASSRLSDNEKLFF. The CDR3 nucleotides read TGTGCCAGCAGCCGCCTCTCCGACAATGAAAAACTGTTTTTT.

The chain uses TRBV29-1 and TRBJ2-2, with TRBD2 matching 7 bases. The CDR3 has 14 amino acids. CDR1 is SQVTM and CDR2 is ANQGSEA in the germline V gene. DNA for the CDR3: TGCATTGTTGAAGGGCGGGAGAATCTCGGGGAGCTGTTTTTT. Translated: CIVEGRENLGELFF.

By proportion, this clonotype is medium-sized (0.01 to 0.1%). J is TRBJ1-1 and V is TRBV9; D gene ambiguous. The CDR3 spans 12 residues. The V and J ends lost 3 bases and 1 base respectively, with 4 bases between them. Germline V gene data show CDR1 as SGDLS and CDR2 as YYNGEE. CDR3 DNA sequence: TGTGCCAGCAGCGGGCAGAACACTGAAGCTTTCTTT. This gives the protein CASSGQNTEAFF.

In its sample, this clonotype was seen many times. The rearrangement joins TRBV28 to TRBJ2-1; D gene ambiguous. The CDR3 length is 12 residues. Germline lookup yields CDR1 MDHEN and CDR2 SYDVKM. Trimming stripped 6 bases from V and 8 bases from J, with 11 bases between. The CDR3 DNA reads TGTGCCAGCAGGAATACAATGGATGAGCAGTTCTTC. This translates into CASRNTMDEQFF.

This clonotype was found many times. The V call is TRBV6-1, the J call TRBJ1-4; 9 nucleotides agree with TRBD1. The germline V gene encodes CDR1 MNHNS and CDR2 SASEGT. The V and J ends lost 6 bases and 6 bases, in that order; junction bases with no gene match: 11. This CDR3 has 16 residues. The CDR3 loop is CASRITGGGVHEKLFF. CDR3 DNA sequence: TGTGCCAGCAGGATAACAGGGGGCGGCGTTCATGAAAAACTGTTTTTT.